In its sample, the clone carrying this T cell receptor beta chain was seen a few times. The target antigen is unknown. The data were obtained in a study of T cell repertoires in cytomegalovirus infection. Whole-study context: Public TCR beta signatures marked donors with CMV infection and the matching HLA.

TCRdb used MiXCR to reprocess the reads, holding one entry per CDR3 protein. The data show about 770,000 distinct CDR3 sequences, 25% to 35% seen once. Overall study findings and caveats: Carriers of CMV and the relevant HLA type were discriminated by public TCR beta frequency. The study found HLA-C-restricted CMV-specific TCR beta clonotypes dominating the ex vivo response.

Sequenced material: cultured CD8+ T cells from PBMCs, taken from culture after CMV antigen stimulation. The receptor was isolated from a human donor in good health (CMV status not recorded). Some clones in this sample may be carry-over from other donors' samples.

The CDR3: CASTRGSTEAFF. DNA of the CDR3: TGTGCCAGTACCCGGGGGAGCACTGAAGCTTTCTTT. This chain joins TRBV19 and TRBJ1-1; TRBD1 is a possible D gene (5 bases). CDR1 is LNHDA and CDR2 is SQIVND in the germline V gene (reference sequence). The V end was cut by 7 bases, the J end by 4 bases, with 10 bases between. CDR3 length: 12 residues.